Presented here are 32 T cell receptor beta chains from one specimen sequenced in a study of cytomegalovirus exposure and HLA in healthy donors. The PCR used 60 Vbeta and 13 Jbeta primers. Profiled with immunoSEQ multiplex PCR; TCRdb holds only in-frame clones, not every one. Seen here are about 160,000 clones, 80% observed once, and the top ten hold roughly 5%. Sequences were obtained from PBMCs. These receptors all come from a young man in good health and CMV-seronegative.

The gene calls are TRBV7-9 and TRBJ1-2, with D uncertain. CDR1 and CDR2 from the germline V gene are SEHNR and FQNEAQ (reference sequence). The CDR3 runs 14 residues. With 4 bases removed from V and 5 bases from J, the gap between germline ends came to 14 bases. The CDR3 protein is CASSSRGREYGYTF. The CDR3 nucleotides read TGTGCCAGCAGCTCCCGTGGGAGAGAATATGGCTACACCTTC.

The CDR3 here is CASSSEPGLPGGYTF. In nucleotides, the CDR3 is TGTGCCAGCAGCTCCGAACCGGGACTCCCAGGAGGCTACACCTTC. The chain carries TRBV11-2 and TRBJ1-2; possibly TRBD1 for D (5 bases). Germline CDR1 reads SGHAT; CDR2 reads FQNNGV. V dropped 4 bases and J dropped 8 bases, with 20 bases sitting between them. This CDR3 is 15 amino acids long. The full variable domain, with the rest looked up from reference TRBV11-2 and TRBJ1-2, is EAGVAQSPRYKIIEKRQSVAFWCNPISGHATLYWYQQILGQGPKLLIQFQNNGVVDDSQLPKDRFSAERLKGVDSTLKIQPAKLEDSAVYLCASSSEPGLPGGYTFGSGTRLTVV.

The chain couples TRBV27 to TRBJ2-7, with D possibly matching TRBD2 (5 bases). Germline-derived CDR1 and CDR2 are MNHEY and SMNVEV (reference sequence). V lost 5 bases to trimming and J lost 7 bases, with 21 bases between them. The CDR3 sequence is 15 residues long. The CDR3 DNA is TGTGCCAGCAGTCCAAGTACCGGGATAACACCTGAGCAGTACTTC. It translates to CASSPSTGITPEQYF.

This chain links TRBV28 with TRBJ1-6; weak D call: TRBD1 (5 bases). CDR1 is MDHEN, CDR2 SYDVKM, per germline. Trimming left V 8 bases short and J 8 bases short, with 10 bases between. The CDR3 loop spans 12 amino acids. The chain's CDR3 is CASGHDDSPLHF. The CDR3 nucleotides are TGTGCCAGCGGACATGATGATTCACCCCTCCACTTT.

This chain's CDR3 is CASSVGLAGALTETQYF. CDR3 DNA sequence: TGTGCCAGCAGCGTAGGACTAGCGGGGGCCCTTACAGAGACCCAGTACTTC. This chain uses TRBV9 with TRBJ2-5, with 12 bases fitting TRBD2. This CDR3 has 17 amino acids. V gave up 0 bases and J gave up 4 bases; unmatched junction bases: 7. Per the germline V gene, CDR1 is SGDLS and CDR2 is YYNGEE.

Points on this clone: Distinct nucleotide sequences in the sample also encode this CDR3. V gene TRBV4-3 combines with J gene TRBJ2-7; 7 nucleotides agree with TRBD1. This CDR3 is 15 amino acids long. J was trimmed by 0 bases and V by 1 base; bases with no gene match: 3. Germline values: CDR1 LGHNA, CDR2 YSLEER. The CDR3 region has the DNA TGCGCCAGCAGCCAAGGTCGACAGGGCTCCTACGAGCAGTACTTC. Its protein is CASSQGRQGSYEQYF.

This clone was picked up one time. V is TRBV18 and J is TRBJ1-2; no clear D. V lost 2 bases to trimming and J lost 3 bases, with 13 bases between them. There are 15 residues in the CDR3. Per the germline V gene, CDR1 is KGHSH and CDR2 is LQKENI. CDR3: CASSPGVTSYYGYTF. Here the CDR3 DNA reads TGTGCCAGCTCACCAGGAGTAACAAGCTACTATGGCTACACCTTC.

The chain recombines TRBV18 with TRBJ1-3, with 7 bases aligning to TRBD1. The germline V gene encodes CDR1 KGHSH and CDR2 LQKENI. The CDR3 runs to 15 residues. Trimming took 2 bases from V and 4 from J; bases not matched to a gene: 5. The CDR3: CASSPGPGQGNTIYF. The DNA for the CDR3 is TGTGCCAGCTCACCAGGCCCGGGACAGGGAAACACCATATATTTT.

This clone came up a few times. Within the sample, other DNA sequences also encode this same CDR3. The CDR3 bases are TGTGCCAGCAGCTTAGACAGGGCCGGCTACACCTTC. Amino acid sequence: CASSLDRAGYTF. The J gene is TRBJ1-2, the V gene TRBV7-2; weak D call: TRBD1 (6 bases). Germline CDR1 and CDR2: SGHTA and FQGNSA. The CDR3 spans 12 residues. Trimming took 1 base from V and 8 from J, leaving 8 bases between them. Together with reference TRBV7-2 and TRBJ1-2, the CDR3 gives the full variable domain: GAGVSQSPSNKVTEKGKDVELRCDPISGHTALYWYRQSLGQGLEFLIYFQGNSAPDKSGLPSDRFSAERTGGSVSTLTIQRTQQEDSAVYLCASSLDRAGYTFGSGTRLTVV.

The chain links TRBV2 to TRBJ1-1; D is unclear. The V end was cut by 6 bases, the J end by 8 bases, with 19 bases between. CDR3 length: 14 amino acids. Germline V gene sequence: CDR1 SNHLY, CDR2 FYNNEI. The CDR3 loop reads CASRDSPLSPEAFF. For the CDR3, the DNA is TGTGCCAGCAGAGACTCGCCTCTCTCTCCGGAAGCTTTCTTT. The entire variable domain, with the rest obtained from reference TRBV2 and TRBJ1-1, is as follows: EPEVTQTPSHQVTQMGQEVILRCVPISNHLYFYWYRQILGQKVEFLVSFYNNEISEKSEIFDDQFSVERPDGSNFTLKIRSTKLEDSAMYFCASRDSPLSPEAFFGQGTRLTVV.

A few counts support this clone. This rearrangement joins TRBV11-2 to TRBJ2-7; 8 bases match TRBD1. V trimming: 5 bases; J trimming: 2 bases; junction bases outside the gene matches: 8. Germline-derived CDR1 and CDR2 are SGHAT and FQNNGV. The CDR3 has 15 residues. CDR3 nucleotide sequence: TGTGCCAGCAGCCCCCTGACAGGGGAACCCTACGAGCAGTACTTC. Its protein is CASSPLTGEPYEQYF.

This clone was seen more than once but under ten times. As DNA, the CDR3 is TGTGCCAGCAGTCTACAGGGTTTGAGTTGGGCGAAGCCTGAAGCTTTCTTT. Translating gives CASSLQGLSWAKPEAFF. V is TRBV28 and J is TRBJ1-1; a possible D gene is TRBD1 (6 bases). CDR1 and CDR2 from the germline V gene are MDHEN and SYDVKM. The ends were cut back, 5 bases at V and 6 bases at J, with 25 bases in the middle. The CDR3 totals 17 residues.

This clone was seen once. The genes are TRBV14 and TRBJ1-1; the D gene is possibly TRBD1 (5 bases). CDR1 and CDR2 from the germline V gene are SGHDN and FVKESK. Trimming took 0 bases from V and 4 from J, leaving 6 bases between them. CDR3 size: 13 residues. CDR3 residues: CASSQEGGTEAFF. As DNA, the CDR3 is TGTGCCAGCAGCCAAGAGGGGGGCACTGAAGCTTTCTTT.

This chain links TRBV28 with TRBJ1-1, with D possibly TRBD1 on 6 matching bases. Trimming cost V 7 bases and J 4 bases, with 13 bases left between them. Germline CDR1 MDHEN, CDR2 SYDVKM. The CDR3 runs to 13 residues. The CDR3, as DNA: TGTGCCAGCAACACAGGGTGGGGCACTGAAGCTTTCTTT. Its protein is CASNTGWGTEAFF.

This clone was seen a handful of times. The genes are TRBV6-5 and TRBJ2-2; 7 bases align to TRBD2. Germline-derived CDR1 and CDR2 are MNHEY and SVGAGI. The CDR3 runs 13 residues. With 9 bases clipped from V and 3 bases from J, the junction kept 4 bases outside the gene matches. The CDR3 is CASGRGDTGELFF. The DNA for the CDR3 is TGTGCCAGTGGGAGGGGAGACACCGGGGAGCTGTTTTTT.

This clone was seen only once. The J gene is TRBJ1-3, the V gene TRBV5-1; D gene ambiguous. Germline loops: CDR1 SGHRS, CDR2 YFSETQ. The CDR3 length is 16 residues. V dropped 0 bases and J dropped 0 bases, with 10 bases sitting between them. The CDR3 DNA reads as TGCGCCAGCAGCTTGGAGCTGCAGCGCTCTGGAAACACCATATATTTT. Translation gives CASSLELQRSGNTIYF.

The rearrangement joins TRBV7-9 to TRBJ2-7; the D is unclear. V was pared by 6 bases and J by 4 bases, with 7 bases between. Germline-derived CDR1 and CDR2 are SEHNR and FQNEAQ (reference sequence). CDR3 size: 11 residues. CDR3 amino acids: CASRPLYEQYF. DNA of the CDR3: TGTGCCAGCAGACCACTGTACGAGCAGTACTTC.

The chain links TRBV28 to TRBJ2-7; 8 positions match TRBD2. The germline CDR1 and CDR2 sequences are MDHEN and SYDVKM. Unmatched junction bases numbered 15, after V lost 8 bases and J lost 3 bases. This CDR3 region has 16 residues. CDR3 in DNA: TGTGCCAGCTATAACTCCCCCAGACGGGAGGGCTACGAGCAGTACTTC. This encodes CASYNSPRREGYEQYF.

The V and J genes are TRBV5-1 and TRBJ2-7; TRBD2 matches 7 bases. There are 14 residues in the CDR3. Germline assignment: CDR1 SGHRS and CDR2 YFSETQ. The trim removed 4 bases at V and 2 bases at J, leaving 6 bases unmatched. The CDR3 region is CASSAPGGTYEQYF. The CDR3 coding sequence is TGCGCCAGCAGCGCCCCGGGAGGCACCTACGAGCAGTACTTC.

This chain links TRBV30 with TRBJ2-7; TRBD2 agrees at 8 bases. This CDR3 spans 15 amino acids. Trimming removed 2 bases from V and 0 bases from J; junction bases left unmatched: 6. In germline, CDR1 is GTSNPN, CDR2 SVGIG (reference sequence). The CDR3: CAWSQGGGFSYEQYF. DNA of the CDR3: TGTGCCTGGAGTCAGGGCGGGGGGTTCTCCTACGAGCAGTACTTC.

The J gene is TRBJ1-1, the V gene TRBV5-1; 8 nucleotides agree with TRBD1. Trimming removed 4 bases from V and 2 bases from J; junction bases left unmatched: 19. Germline loops: CDR1 SGHRS, CDR2 YFSETQ. CDR3 length: 19 amino acids. The chain's CDR3 is CASSPWTGYRDGRNTEAFF. In DNA form, the CDR3 reads TGCGCCAGCAGCCCCTGGACAGGGTATAGGGACGGGCGAAACACTGAAGCTTTCTTT.

The chain uses TRBV6-6 and TRBJ2-5; 7 bases map to TRBD2. The CDR3 has 13 residues. Germline loops: CDR1 MNHNY, CDR2 SVGAGI (reference sequence). Unmatched junction bases numbered 6, after V lost 7 bases and J lost 4 bases. The CDR3 reads CASNPSGTETQYF. The CDR3 DNA sequence: TGTGCCAGCAACCCGAGCGGGACAGAGACCCAGTACTTC.

The V gene is TRBV4-1, the J gene TRBJ2-2, with TRBD1 matching 8 bases. CDR3 size: 17 residues. From germline, CDR1 is MGHRA and CDR2 YSYEKL. With 0 bases clipped from V and 0 bases from J, the junction kept 3 bases outside the gene matches. The CDR3: CASSQDGGQANTGELFF. The CDR3 DNA follows: TGCGCCAGCAGCCAAGATGGGGGACAGGCGAACACCGGGGAGCTGTTTTTT.

J is TRBJ2-5 and V is TRBV5-6, with 7 nucleotides matching TRBD2. This CDR3 comprises 14 residues. V trimming: 2 bases; J trimming: 2 bases; junction bases outside the gene matches: 3. Germline values: CDR1 SGHDT, CDR2 YYEEEE. The CDR3 spells CASSLAGSQETQYF. In DNA, the CDR3 is TGTGCCAGCAGCTTAGCGGGGAGTCAAGAGACCCAGTACTTC. Together with reference TRBV5-6 and TRBJ2-5, the CDR3 gives the full variable domain: DAGVTQSPTHLIKTRGQQVTLRCSPKSGHDTVSWYQQALGQGPQFIFQYYEEEERQRGNFPDRFSGHQFPNYSSELNVNALLLGDSALYLCASSLAGSQETQYFGPGTRLLVL.

This clone was observed a few times. At one end, the junction sequence differs from germline, possibly due to a read error. The chain carries TRBV15 and TRBJ1-2; weak D call: TRBD1 (5 bases). Germline-derived CDR1 and CDR2 are LNHNV and YYDKDF (reference sequence). The CDR3 length is 14 residues. CDR3 loop: CATSRDGQGDGYTF. The CDR3 DNA is TGTGCCACCAGCCGAGATGGCCAGGGTGATGGCTACACCTTC.

This clone was observed a handful of times. The V call is TRBV27, the J call TRBJ2-5; D is perhaps TRBD2 (6 bases). The CDR3 totals 14 residues. CDR1 and CDR2 from the germline V gene are MNHEY and SMNVEV (reference sequence). V was shortened by 2 bases and J by 5 bases, with 12 bases between the two germline ends. CDR3 sequence: CASSLRLGSETQYF. The CDR3 region has the DNA TGTGCCAGCAGTTTACGACTAGGCAGCGAGACCCAGTACTTC.

The chain combines TRBV9 with TRBJ1-1, with 8 nucleotides matching TRBD1. The CDR3 totals 15 residues. Trimming at V came to 3 bases and at J to 3 bases, leaving 7 bases not matched to a gene. Germline CDR1 reads SGDLS; CDR2 reads YYNGEE. The chain's CDR3 is CASSAWDRTYTEAFF. The CDR3 DNA reads TGTGCCAGCAGCGCCTGGGACAGGACTTACACTGAAGCTTTCTTT.

The chain has TRBV6-5 and TRBJ2-7; a weak D match, TRBD1 (5 bases). The CDR3 is 16 residues long. The V end was cut by 4 bases, the J end by 0 bases, with 16 bases between. Looked up from germline, CDR1 is MNHEY and CDR2 is SVGAGI. CDR3 nucleotides: TGTGCCAGCAGTTCGTCCAGGGCAAAGAGCTCCTACGAGCAGTACTTC. It translates to CASSSSRAKSSYEQYF.

This chain connects TRBV27 to TRBJ2-7, with D unclear. In germline, CDR1 is MNHEY, CDR2 SMNVEV (reference sequence). With 2 bases removed from V and 7 bases from J, the gap between germline ends came to 18 bases. CDR3 size: 15 residues. The CDR3 spells CASSLKVLGLGEQYF. The CDR3 coding sequence is TGTGCCAGCAGTTTAAAGGTACTGGGTCTCGGGGAGCAGTACTTC.

This chain joins TRBV27 and TRBJ2-7, with TRBD2 identical over 9 bases. This CDR3 spans 14 amino acids. The V gene's germline CDR1 is MNHEY and CDR2 SMNVEV (reference sequence). V shed 6 bases, J shed 5 bases, and the junction held 8 bases outside the gene matches. The CDR3 sequence: CASRAPGLANEQYF. As DNA, the CDR3 is TGTGCCAGCAGGGCACCGGGACTAGCAAACGAGCAGTACTTC.

The chain employs TRBV5-1 and TRBJ2-1, with a tentative D call TRBD2 (6 bases). Germline values: CDR1 SGHRS, CDR2 YFSETQ. The CDR3 has 16 residues. Trimming shortened V by 0 bases and J by 3 bases, and 13 bases separated the two germline ends. This chain's CDR3 is CASSLVGGGLYNEQFF. The CDR3 coding sequence is TGCGCCAGCAGCTTGGTGGGGGGAGGCCTCTACAATGAGCAGTTCTTC.

The J gene is TRBJ1-6, the V gene TRBV2; D not resolved. CDR3 size: 14 residues. The germline CDR1 and CDR2 sequences are SNHLY and FYNNEI. The V end was cut by 1 base, the J end by 10 bases, with 11 bases between. CDR3 coding DNA: TGTGCCAGCAGTGAAGTAGGCAGAGGATCACCCCTCCACTTT. It codes for CASSEVGRGSPLHF.